This T cell receptor beta chain comes out of a study of blood T cell repertoires in COVID-19. Study background: Samples of COVID-19 (acute and convalescent) were obtained from the United States, Italy and Spain. T cells, B-cell-depleted T cells, or PBMCs supplied cDNA or gDNA.

Trimming took 7 bases from V and 8 from J; bases not matched to a gene: 9. CDR1 and CDR2 (germline): SGHAT, FQDESV (reference sequence). The CDR3 has 14 residues. Patients at the Seattle site were enrolled during active infection and followed longitudinally. Profiling relied on immunoSEQ multiplex PCR, and the TCRdb table lists in-frame clones only, not all of them. This sample carries over 150,000 clones, roughly 83% of them seen once, and the ten largest clones take 9% to 14%. Sample: peripheral blood. The J gene is TRBJ1-4, the V gene TRBV11-1, with 8 bases identical to TRBD1. This TCR derives from a woman aged 55 to 70 with COVID-19, enrolled during active disease. In DNA, the CDR3 is TGTGCCAGCAACCAGGGGGCGGCGGGCGAAAAACTGTTTTTT. It specifies CASNQGAAGEKLFF.